Below, 32 T cell receptor beta chains from the same sample are listed, as sequenced in a study of Graves' ophthalmopathy and Graves' hyperthyroidism. Amplification targeted the TCR beta CDR3 regions, with RNA transcripts as the source material. An initial RT-PCR round employing HTBI primers preceded a second-round multiplex PCR. TCRdb itself ran the multiplex PCR reads through MiXCR, one entry per CDR3 protein. In the table there are hundreds of thousands of distinct CDR3 sequences, roughly 21% of which are singletons. Sequenced sample: peripheral blood. Every receptor here comes from a woman in her late teens or twenties with stable Graves' hyperthyroidism.

There are many counts of this clonotype. The chain links TRBV6-5 to TRBJ1-3, with D unresolved. The V and J ends lost 5 bases and 0 bases respectively, with 14 bases between them. CDR3 length equals 16 residues. Looked up from germline, CDR1 is MNHEY and CDR2 is SVGAGI. CDR3 bases: TGTGCCAGCAGTCTCCTCGGGTCGACCTCTGGAAACACCATATATTTT. Amino acids: CASSLLGSTSGNTIYF.

This clonotype was counted at least ten times. The CDR3 loop is CASSLGSGRAGYEQYF. CDR3 nucleotide sequence: TGTGCCAGCAGCTTAGGGAGCGGGAGGGCCGGGTACGAGCAGTACTTC. The V gene is TRBV7-2, the J gene TRBJ2-7, with 10 positions matching TRBD2. This CDR3 spans 16 amino acids. Trimming at V came to 1 base and at J to 4 bases, leaving 7 bases not matched to a gene. The germline gives CDR1 SGHTA, CDR2 FQGNSA.

This clonotype was seen repeatedly, ten times or more. V gene TRBV29-1 combines with J gene TRBJ2-7, with 8 bases aligning to TRBD1. Per the germline V gene, CDR1 is SQVTM and CDR2 is ANQGSEA. This CDR3 is 12 amino acids long. V dropped 6 bases and J dropped 4; count of bases not matched to a gene: 5. The chain's CDR3 is CSVARTGYEQYF. The CDR3 nucleotides read TGCAGCGTGGCCCGGACAGGGTACGAGCAGTACTTC.

This clonotype came up many times. The rearrangement links TRBV12-3 or TRBV12-4 to TRBJ1-1; no clear D gene. CDR3 length equals 13 residues. V was pared by 2 bases and J by 5 bases, with 9 bases between. DNA of the CDR3: TGTGCCAGCAGTTTAACTTGGGAGACTGAAGCTTTCTTT. Translating it yields CASSLTWETEAFF.

The chain couples TRBV3-1 to TRBJ2-7, with TRBD2 matching over 11 bases. With V trimmed by 1 base and J by 5 bases, 1 base remained unmatched. The CDR3 totals 14 residues. The germline CDR1 and CDR2 sequences are LGHDT and YNNKEL (reference sequence). DNA for the CDR3: TGTGCCAGCAGCCAAGGGACTAGCGGGCACGAGCAGTACTTC. Residues: CASSQGTSGHEQYF.

This clonotype was counted at least ten times. The V and J genes are TRBV29-1 and TRBJ2-5; tentatively, D is TRBD2 (6 bases). The V end lost 6 bases, the J end lost 4 bases, and 18 bases lay between the germline ends. The CDR3 sequence is 14 residues long. Germline assignment: CDR1 SQVTM and CDR2 ANQGSEA. The CDR3 region has the DNA TGCAGCGTCGCACTCGGGAGTATGGGAGAGACCCAGTACTTC. The encoded protein is CSVALGSMGETQYF.

In its sample, this clonotype was seen many times. The rearrangement joins TRBV10-3 to TRBJ2-2; D might be TRBD1 or TRBD2, each matching 5 bases. The ends were cut back, 0 bases at V and 7 bases at J, with 12 bases in the middle. Germline V gene sequence: CDR1 ENHRY, CDR2 SYGVKD. The CDR3 is made up of 15 amino acids. CDR3 protein: CAISESRGDGGELFF. The CDR3 nucleotides are TGTGCCATCAGTGAGTCTAGAGGGGACGGCGGGGAGCTGTTTTTT.

The chain carries TRBV7-9 and TRBJ1-3, with a tentative D call TRBD1 (5 bases). The CDR3 totals 15 residues. V gave up 9 bases and J gave up 4 bases, with 19 bases separating them. Germline CDR1 reads SEHNR; CDR2 reads FQNEAQ (reference sequence). CDR3 sequence reads: CASTGGGGDGNTIYF. In DNA form, the CDR3 reads TGTGCCAGTACCGGGGGAGGAGGCGACGGAAACACCATATATTTT.

This clonotype was recorded many times. The J gene is TRBJ2-6, the V gene TRBV5-1; the match to TRBD1 covers 9 bases. The V gene's germline CDR1 is SGHRS and CDR2 YFSETQ. With 4 bases clipped from V and 3 bases from J, the junction kept 8 bases outside the gene matches. The length of the CDR3 is 17 residues. The CDR3 DNA reads TGCGCCAGCAGCAGAAGACAGGGGGGTAGTGGGGCCAACGTCCTGACTTTC. Translating gives CASSRRQGGSGANVLTF.

This clonotype appeared many times. This sequence joins TRBV15 and TRBJ2-7, with D possibly matching TRBD2 (6 bases). The germline V gene has CDR1 LNHNV and CDR2 YYDKDF (reference sequence). V dropped 3 bases and J dropped 0 bases, with 12 bases sitting between them. This CDR3 comprises 15 residues. CDR3: CATSREISGSYEQYF. DNA of the CDR3: TGTGCCACCAGCAGGGAAATTAGCGGCTCCTACGAGCAGTACTTC.

This clonotype was counted ten times or more. V and J are TRBV20-1 and TRBJ2-5, with TRBD2 matching over 12 bases. The CDR3 consists of 17 residues. Germline loops: CDR1 DFQATT, CDR2 SNEGSKA (reference sequence). Losses at the gene ends were 0 bases for V and 5 bases for J; bases not matched to a gene: 10. The CDR3 loop reads CSARDYASGRAQETQYF. The CDR3 region has the DNA TGCAGTGCTAGAGATTATGCTAGCGGGAGGGCCCAGGAGACCCAGTACTTC.

This clonotype was picked up many times. The chain links TRBV30 to TRBJ1-5; TRBD1 is a possible D gene (6 bases). This CDR3 spans 13 amino acids. From germline, CDR1 is GTSNPN and CDR2 SVGIG (reference sequence). Trimming took 2 bases from V and 7 from J, leaving 12 bases between them. The CDR3 sequence is CAWSSGARQPQHF. The CDR3 region has the DNA TGTGCCTGGAGTTCGGGGGCGCGGCAGCCCCAGCATTTT.

This clonotype was detected only once. The final CDR3 position lacks the conserved phenylalanine or tryptophan, pointing to a likely read error. It is unclear where the CDR3 begins or ends on the DNA, so no DNA is shown, and the CDR3 is as TCRdb lists it. V gene TRBV4-3 combines with J gene TRBJ2-2; the table's TRBD1 call for D was not verified on the DNA. The CDR3 spans 17 amino acids, including both terminal residues. CDR1 is LGHNA and CDR2 is YSLEER in the germline V gene. The CDR3 spells CASSQRGTAGATGELCY.

This clonotype was seen many times. The V gene is TRBV7-9, the J gene TRBJ2-3, with D unclear. The CDR3 totals 15 residues. V was shortened by 1 base and J by 3 bases, with 11 bases between the two germline ends. Germline CDR1 SEHNR, CDR2 FQNEAQ (reference sequence). For the CDR3, the DNA is TGTGCCAGCAGCTTAGGGGGATCGGTGACAGATACGCAGTATTTT. Its protein is CASSLGGSVTDTQYF.

This chain uses TRBV12-3 or TRBV12-4 with TRBJ1-2; no firm D call. The V gene lost 6 bases and the J gene lost 4 bases, with 12 bases spanning the gap. CDR3 length: 13 amino acids. The chain's CDR3 is CASRPGLFYGYTF. The DNA of the CDR3 is TGTGCCAGCAGACCAGGACTTTTCTATGGCTACACCTTC.

This clonotype occurred a few times. The J gene is TRBJ2-7, the V gene TRBV4-3; TRBD2 matches at 9 bases. CDR1 and CDR2 (germline): LGHNA, YSLEER. Unmatched junction bases numbered 9, after V lost 0 bases and J lost 6 bases. The CDR3 extends over 16 amino acids. The CDR3 reads CASSQDVASGNSEQYF. In nucleotides, the CDR3 is TGCGCCAGCAGCCAAGATGTAGCTAGCGGGAATTCCGAGCAGTACTTC.

There are a few counts of this clonotype. The V call is TRBV2, the J call TRBJ2-2, with D possibly matching TRBD2 (6 bases). The germline V gene has CDR1 SNHLY and CDR2 FYNNEI. Trimming removed 8 bases at V and 1 base at J, with 11 bases between. The CDR3 totals 14 residues. The CDR3 reads CASVLGGNTGELFF. CDR3 bases: TGTGCCAGCGTACTGGGGGGGAACACCGGGGAGCTGTTTTTT. Complete variable domain (other parts from reference TRBV2 and TRBJ2-2): EPEVTQTPSHQVTQMGQEVILRCVPISNHLYFYWYRQILGQKVEFLVSFYNNEISEKSEIFDDQFSVERPDGSNFTLKIRSTKLEDSAMYFCASVLGGNTGELFFGEGSRLTVL.

This clonotype was recorded many times. For the CDR3, the DNA is TGTGCCACCAGCGTCTACAGGGGACAGCCCCAGCATTTT. This gives the protein CATSVYRGQPQHF. The rearrangement links TRBV15 to TRBJ1-5; 7 nucleotides line up with TRBD1. The CDR3 length is 13 residues. Looked up from germline, CDR1 is LNHNV and CDR2 is YYDKDF (reference sequence). Germline trimming cut 5 bases from V and 7 bases from J; bases unmatched to any gene: 5. The variable domain in full, with the rest retrieved from reference TRBV15 and TRBJ1-5, is DAMVIQNPRYQVTQFGKPVTLSCSQTLNHNVMYWYQQKSSQAPKLLFHYYDKDFNNEADTPDNFQSRRPNTSFCFLDIRSPGLGDTAMYLCATSVYRGQPQHFGDGTRLSIL.

This clonotype was detected ten times or more. The chain employs TRBV14 and TRBJ1-2; D call uncertain. The V end was cut by 1 base, the J end by 7 bases, with 7 bases between. Per germline, CDR1 SGHDN and CDR2 FVKESK. CDR3 length: 12 amino acids. As DNA, the CDR3 is TGTGCCAGCAGCCAAGGATGGGCTGGCTACACCTTC. Translated, it gives CASSQGWAGYTF.

The genes are TRBV28 and TRBJ2-5, with TRBD2 identical over 8 bases. CDR1 is MDHEN, CDR2 SYDVKM, per germline. The CDR3 loop spans 16 amino acids. Losses at the gene ends were 6 bases for V and 4 bases for J; bases not matched to a gene: 13. DNA of the CDR3: TGTGCCAGCAGCCCTGGGGGAGCGGGGGCCTCAGAGACCCAGTACTTC. Translating gives CASSPGGAGASETQYF.

V usage is TRBV13 and J usage is TRBJ1-1, with 7 bases aligning to TRBD1. The CDR3 runs 15 residues. Looked up from germline, CDR1 is PRHDT and CDR2 is FYEKMQ (reference sequence). Trimming took 5 bases from V and 3 from J; bases not matched to a gene: 9. Here the CDR3 DNA reads TGTGCCAGCAGCCCCAGTGGGACAGAGGACACTGAAGCTTTCTTT. It is translated as CASSPSGTEDTEAFF.

This clonotype has at least ten counts. The CDR3 here is CASSLLRVSGNTIYF. CDR3 in DNA: TGTGCCAGCAGTTTACTCCGGGTCTCTGGAAACACCATATATTTT. The chain employs TRBV12-3 or TRBV12-4 and TRBJ1-3; D gene ambiguous. The V end was cut by 2 bases, the J end by 0 bases, with 8 bases between. The CDR3 contains 15 residues.

This clonotype has ten or more counts. A read error may be the cause here, since a much bigger clone is one base away. The chain has TRBV27 and TRBJ2-7, with D perhaps TRBD1 (5 bases). The ends were cut back, 8 bases at V and 6 bases at J, with 14 bases in the middle. Germline CDR1 reads MNHEY; CDR2 reads SMNVEV (reference sequence). CDR3 length equals 12 residues. The CDR3 region has the DNA TGTGCCAGCGGCAGGGCGTTGTTCGAGCAGTACTTC. This sequence encodes CASGRALFEQYF.

This clonotype occurred many times. It may be a read error: a sequence one base away is much more abundant. DNA of the CDR3: TGTGCCAGCAGTGAGAGGCCTGGCTACGAGCAGTACTTC. It codes for CASSERPGYEQYF. This chain joins TRBV25-1 and TRBJ2-7; no clear D. Trimming took off 3 bases at V and 3 bases at J, with 9 bases between the two ends. Germline values: CDR1 MGHDK, CDR2 SYGVNS. The CDR3 sequence is 13 residues long.

This clonotype was seen many times. The chain uses TRBV6-5 and TRBJ1-5, with D unresolved. Trimming removed 0 bases from V and 5 bases from J, with 11 bases in between. In germline, CDR1 is MNHEY, CDR2 SVGAGI. This CDR3 spans 15 amino acids. The DNA for the CDR3 is TGTGCCAGCAGTTACTCGATCGGCATCCATCAGCCCCAGCATTTT. Translating it yields CASSYSIGIHQPQHF.

There are many counts of this clonotype. The V gene is TRBV6-1, the J gene TRBJ2-5; D ambiguous. Germline assignment: CDR1 MNHNS and CDR2 SASEGT. Trimming cost V 7 bases and J 6 bases, with 9 bases left between them. The CDR3 length is 11 residues. Written as DNA, the CDR3 is TGTGCCAGCACAGCGTCTCAGACCCAGTACTTC. Translated, it gives CASTASQTQYF.

The table lists this clonotype with a few counts. The chain employs TRBV20-1 and TRBJ1-1; D gene unclear. Germline assignment: CDR1 DFQATT and CDR2 SNEGSKA (reference sequence). The CDR3 sequence is 13 residues long. Trimming left V 2 bases short and J 0 bases short, with 7 bases between. CDR3 coding DNA: TGCAGTGCTAGAAAGGCCGTGAACACTGAAGCTTTCTTT. Protein product: CSARKAVNTEAFF.

About this clonotype itself: This CDR3 fails to terminate in the conserved phenylalanine or tryptophan, so it likely reflects a read error. The genes are TRBV28 and TRBJ1-2, with D unclear. CDR1 and CDR2 from the germline V gene are MDHEN and SYDVKM. The CDR3 length is 12 residues. The CDR3 DNA follows: TGTGCCAGCAGCCGGGGTAACTATGGTTACACCGTC. This translates into CASSRGNYGYTV.

This clonotype was recorded many times. The chain links TRBV24-1 to TRBJ1-3; D might be TRBD1 (5 bases). Germline-derived CDR1 and CDR2 are KGHDR and SFDVKD. The CDR3 is made up of 15 amino acids. Trimming pared 7 bases from V and 0 bases from J, leaving 12 bases between. The CDR3 sequence is CATSPGPVSGNTIYF. Written as DNA, the CDR3 is TGTGCCACCAGCCCAGGGCCGGTCTCTGGAAACACCATATATTTT.

The chain has TRBV6-2 or TRBV6-3 and TRBJ2-7, with D possibly being TRBD1 (5 bases). The V gene lost 8 bases and the J gene lost 1 base, with 27 bases spanning the gap. Germline V gene data show CDR1 as MNHEY and CDR2 as SVGEGT. The CDR3 has 18 amino acids. This CDR3 reads CASSPTRTGWGRSYEQYF. In nucleotides, the CDR3 is TGTGCCAGCTCCCCCACACGCACCGGCTGGGGCCGTTCCTACGAGCAGTACTTC.

Points on this clonotype: A read error may account for a junction end that differs from germline. The rearrangement uses TRBV7-2 and TRBJ2-5; 10 bases line up with TRBD2. This CDR3 is built from 14 residues. Germline CDR1 is SGHTA and CDR2 is FQGNSA. The CDR3 loop is CASSTLAGVVTQYF. The CDR3, as DNA: TGTGCTAGCAGCACGCTAGCGGGAGTTGTGACCCAGTACTTC. Complete variable domain (other parts from reference TRBV7-2 and TRBJ2-5): GAGVSQSPSNKVTEKGKDVELRCDPISGHTALYWYRQSLGQGLEFLIYFQGNSAPDKSGLPSDRFSAERTGGSVSTLTIQRTQQEDSAVYLCASSTLAGVVTQYFGPGTRLLVL.

DNA for the CDR3: TGTGCCAGCAGTGAAGAAGTTCGACTAGCGGGAGGAAAAGAGACCCAGTACTTC. This translates into CASSEEVRLAGGKETQYF. The rearrangement uses TRBV6-1 and TRBJ2-5; 13 positions match TRBD2. Trimming cost V 1 base and J 3 bases; bases outside gene matches: 8. The germline V gene encodes CDR1 MNHNS and CDR2 SASEGT. CDR3 length: 18 residues.